This TCR beta chain stems from a study of blood T cell repertoires in COVID-19. On the study more broadly: The United States, Italy and Spain supplied acute and convalescent COVID-19 samples. PBMCs, B-cell-depleted T cells, or T cells were the source of the cDNA or gDNA that made up the material.

The authors' processing: Amplification with reference gene primers provided the estimates of nucleated cell counts. Sequencing used immunoSEQ multiplex PCR; TCRdb keeps in-frame clones, though not all of them. V, J and clone size are those of that table, while D and trimming were read from the DNA. In the table there are approximately 96,000 clones, around 85% of which are singletons. This CDR3 is built from 14 residues. V was clipped by 4 bases and J by 9 bases; unmatched bases: 5. Germline V gene sequence: CDR1 SGHRS, CDR2 YFSETQ. This sequence was found in an elderly woman with acute or convalescent COVID-19. The rearrangement links TRBV5-1 to TRBJ2-2; 11 bases align to TRBD2. Sequenced: peripheral blood. The CDR3 reads CASSEGTSGRELFF. The CDR3 DNA reads TGCGCCAGCAGCGAAGGGACTAGCGGCCGGGAGCTGTTTTTT.